What follows are 30 T cell receptor beta chains derived from one specimen sequenced in a study of CD8 T cells in Susac syndrome. Random hexamers were used to reverse transcribe 0.5 to 1 ug of RNA. TCRdb passed the immunoSEQ multiplex PCR reads through MiXCR, listing each CDR3 protein once. The sample includes about 300,000 distinct CDR3 sequences, roughly 85% of them seen just once. The source material was CD8+ T cells from PBMCs. These receptors were collected from a human donor with multiple sclerosis.

This rearrangement joins TRBV19 to TRBJ1-2; 7 bases are shared with TRBD1. The V gene's germline CDR1 is LNHDA and CDR2 SQIVND (reference sequence). This CDR3 spans 15 amino acids. J lost 5 bases, V lost 5 bases, and 11 bases had no gene match. The DNA of the CDR3 is TGTGCCAGTAGTTCTTCGGCAGGGGGAGCGTATGGCTACACCTTC. It yields the protein CASSSSAGGAYGYTF.

This clonotype was counted between two and nine times. The genes are TRBV6-5 and TRBJ2-1; no reliable D call. Germline V gene sequence: CDR1 MNHEY, CDR2 SVGAGI. The CDR3 is made up of 13 amino acids. With 2 bases removed from V and 5 bases from J, the gap between germline ends came to 7 bases. CDR3: CASSYLADNEQFF. CDR3 DNA: TGTGCCAGCAGTTACCTGGCGGACAATGAGCAGTTCTTC.

V and J are TRBV11-1 and TRBJ2-1, with 13 bases lining up with TRBD2. The trim removed 5 bases at V and 7 bases at J, leaving 5 bases unmatched. Germline V gene lookup returns CDR1 SGHAT and CDR2 FQDESV (reference sequence). The CDR3 has 15 residues. The CDR3 region is CASSTGTSGTNEQFF. The CDR3 DNA reads as TGTGCCAGCAGCACCGGGACTAGCGGGACGAATGAGCAGTTCTTC.

The rearrangement links TRBV9 to TRBJ2-7; D is uncertain. This CDR3 contains 13 residues. V was trimmed by 7 bases and J by 0 bases, leaving 11 bases between them. Per germline, CDR1 SGDLS and CDR2 YYNGEE. Written as DNA, the CDR3 is TGTGCCAGCGCCCCGTTCCCCTCCTACGAGCAGTACTTC. This gives the protein CASAPFPSYEQYF.

V gene TRBV7-9 combines with J gene TRBJ2-7; D may be TRBD2 (6 bases). The germline gives CDR1 SEHNR, CDR2 FQNEAQ (reference sequence). The V end lost 5 bases, the J end lost 5 bases, and 22 bases lay between the germline ends. There are 16 residues in the CDR3. In DNA form, the CDR3 reads TGTGCCAGCAGCGCGTTCCTAGGAGGAGGGGCTCACGAGCAGTACTTC. This gives the protein CASSAFLGGGAHEQYF.

V and J are TRBV6-1 and TRBJ2-3, with 8 positions matching TRBD2. Per germline, CDR1 MNHNS and CDR2 SASEGT. This CDR3 has 14 residues. Trimming at V came to 5 bases and at J to 3 bases, leaving 4 bases not matched to a gene. The CDR3 loop is CASSSGRRTDTQYF. For the CDR3, the DNA is TGTGCCAGCAGTAGCGGGAGACGGACAGATACGCAGTATTTT.

The chain has TRBV28 and TRBJ2-7; 10 bases are shared with TRBD2. Per the germline V gene, CDR1 is MDHEN and CDR2 is SYDVKM. V was pared by 3 bases and J by 3 bases, with 5 bases of the junction left unmatched. This CDR3 region has 15 residues. In DNA form, the CDR3 reads TGTGCCAGCAGTTTCCGGACTAGCGGAGGCTACGAGCAGTACTTC. Translation: CASSFRTSGGYEQYF.

V is TRBV4-3 and J is TRBJ2-1; D remains unclear. This CDR3 is 14 amino acids long. From germline, CDR1 is LGHNA and CDR2 YSLEER. Trimming shortened V by 5 bases and J by 0 bases, and 8 bases separated the two germline ends. CDR3 DNA sequence: TGCGCCAGCAGCAGGCTATTCTCCTACAATGAGCAGTTCTTC. Its protein is CASSRLFSYNEQFF.

The V call is TRBV28, the J call TRBJ1-2, with TRBD1 identical over 7 bases. Germline assignment: CDR1 MDHEN and CDR2 SYDVKM. Trimming removed 5 bases from V and 6 bases from J; junction bases left unmatched: 12. The CDR3 loop spans 15 amino acids. CDR3 residues: CASSPRPTGPHGYTF. The CDR3 region has the DNA TGTGCCAGCAGTCCTCGCCCGACAGGGCCGCATGGCTACACCTTC.

This sequence joins TRBV7-2 and TRBJ2-7; no clear D gene. Germline V gene lookup returns CDR1 SGHTA and CDR2 FQGNSA. V lost 3 bases and J lost 6, with 9 bases in between. The CDR3 is made up of 12 amino acids. CDR3 DNA sequence: TGTGCCAGCAGCTTCCAGGTCCGCGAGCAGTACTTC. Its translation is CASSFQVREQYF.

This clonotype was observed a single time. The chain uses TRBV6-2 or TRBV6-3 and TRBJ2-6; D could derive from TRBD1 or TRBD2 (5 bases each). Germline V lookup: CDR1 MNHEY, CDR2 SVGEGT. V lost 2 bases to trimming and J lost 1 base, with 24 bases between them. The CDR3 is made up of 21 amino acids. The CDR3 is CASSYIGTDQIGSSGANVLTF. The CDR3 nucleotides are TGTGCCAGCAGTTACATCGGGACGGACCAAATCGGTTCTTCTGGGGCCAACGTCCTGACTTTC.

The V gene is TRBV11-2, the J gene TRBJ2-1; 7 nucleotides match TRBD2. The CDR3 length is 16 residues. Trimming took 5 bases from V and 6 from J; bases not matched to a gene: 13. Germline CDR1 SGHAT, CDR2 FQNNGV. The CDR3, as DNA: TGTGCCAGCAGCCCAGCGGGGCCGGGAGTAGGCAATGAGCAGTTCTTC. Its translation is CASSPAGPGVGNEQFF.

The J gene is TRBJ2-3, the V gene TRBV28; TRBD2 agrees at 7 bases. This CDR3 region has 16 residues. The V gene's germline CDR1 is MDHEN and CDR2 SYDVKM. The V gene end was trimmed by 5 bases and the J gene end by 4 bases; junction bases not matched to a gene: 12. In nucleotides, the CDR3 is TGTGCCAGCAGTCCCCTGGCGGGAGACCTGTCAGATACGCAGTATTTT. Its protein product is CASSPLAGDLSDTQYF.

The chain recombines TRBV2 with TRBJ2-7; D perhaps matches TRBD1 (5 bases). CDR1 SNHLY and CDR2 FYNNEI come from the germline V gene. The CDR3 is 14 amino acids. V was shortened by 9 bases and J by 1 base, with 16 bases between the two germline ends. The CDR3 nucleotides read TGTGCCAGTCCCCCGCAGGGTGCGTCCTACGAGCAGTACTTC. It yields the protein CASPPQGASYEQYF.

The genes are TRBV30 and TRBJ2-2; D is possibly TRBD1 (6 bases). With 3 bases removed from V and 6 bases from J, the gap between germline ends came to 11 bases. The germline CDR1 and CDR2 sequences are GTSNPN and SVGIG (reference sequence). The CDR3 extends over 13 amino acids. The CDR3 here is CAWRAGEPGELFF. CDR3 DNA sequence: TGTGCCTGGAGGGCAGGGGAACCCGGGGAGCTGTTTTTT.

The chain combines TRBV20-1 with TRBJ2-7, with D tentatively TRBD1 or TRBD2 (6 bases each). The CDR3 sequence is 15 residues long. Germline V CDR1 and CDR2: DFQATT, SNEGSKA (reference sequence). Trimming took 3 bases from V and 0 from J, leaving 15 bases between them. CDR3 loop: CSASEGGAASYEQYF. The CDR3, as DNA: TGCAGTGCTAGCGAGGGGGGTGCTGCCTCCTACGAGCAGTACTTC.

The CDR3 sequence: CASSETGVGYTF. The CDR3 DNA follows: TGTGCCAGCAGTGAAACAGGGGTTGGCTACACCTTC. This chain uses TRBV25-1 with TRBJ1-2; 7 bases match TRBD1. This CDR3 contains 12 residues. V shed 2 bases, J shed 7 bases, and the junction held 1 base outside the gene matches. CDR1 is MGHDK, CDR2 SYGVNS, per germline.

The CDR3 protein is CASSIGTSGSWVNEQFF. The CDR3 nucleotides read TGTGCCAGTAGTATTGGGACTAGCGGGAGTTGGGTCAATGAGCAGTTCTTC. This chain joins TRBV19 and TRBJ2-1, with 14 nucleotides matching TRBD2. There are 17 residues in the CDR3. With 3 bases clipped from V and 6 bases from J, the junction kept 7 bases outside the gene matches. Germline CDR1 and CDR2: LNHDA and SQIVND (reference sequence).

This sequence joins TRBV20-1 and TRBJ2-1; D is unresolved. CDR3 length equals 15 residues. The germline V gene encodes CDR1 DFQATT and CDR2 SNEGSKA (reference sequence). The V end was cut by 1 base, the J end by 4 bases, with 14 bases between. CDR3 DNA: TGCAGTGCTAGAGGTAGTACGGTAACTTACAATGAGCAGTTCTTC. Residues: CSARGSTVTYNEQFF.

The genes are TRBV27 and TRBJ2-1, with D hard to call. Trimming shortened V by 8 bases and J by 4 bases, and 6 bases separated the two germline ends. CDR1 is MNHEY and CDR2 is SMNVEV in the germline V gene (reference sequence). This CDR3 is built from 11 residues. The CDR3 protein is CASHQYNEQFF. In DNA form, the CDR3 reads TGTGCCAGCCACCAATACAATGAGCAGTTCTTC.

This sequence joins TRBV11-2 and TRBJ1-1; D gene unclear. The germline gives CDR1 SGHAT, CDR2 FQNNGV. The CDR3 loop spans 13 amino acids. Between the trimmed V and J ends, which lost 5 bases and 5 bases, there was a span of 12 bases. The CDR3 region is CASSRLTGTEAFF. DNA for the CDR3: TGTGCCAGCAGCCGCCTGACGGGGACTGAAGCTTTCTTT.

This clonotype was counted only a few times. The chain recombines TRBV28 with TRBJ2-1, with D hard to call. Trimming took 5 bases from V and 2 from J, leaving 4 bases between them. This CDR3 contains 12 residues. The germline V gene encodes CDR1 MDHEN and CDR2 SYDVKM. The CDR3, as DNA: TGTGCCAGCAGTCCTGCCTACAATGAGCAGTTCTTC. Its translation is CASSPAYNEQFF.

In its sample, this clonotype ranks as medium-sized. The chain has TRBV28 and TRBJ2-3; 7 nucleotides line up with TRBD2. The CDR3 has 15 residues. V shed 0 bases and J 8 bases; nucleotides not matched to a gene: 8. CDR1 is MDHEN and CDR2 is SYDVKM in the germline V gene. The CDR3 region is CASSLWTSTLGTQYF. The CDR3 DNA sequence: TGTGCCAGCAGTTTATGGACTAGCACCTTAGGTACGCAGTATTTT. The full variable domain, its missing parts supplied by reference TRBV28 and TRBJ2-3, is DVKVTQSSRYLVKRTGEKVFLECVQDMDHENMFWYRQDPGLGLRLIYFSYDVKMKEKGDIPEGYSVSREKKERFSLILESASTNQTSMYLCASSLWTSTLGTQYFGPGTRLTVL.

In DNA, the CDR3 is TGTGCCAGCTACGGGACAGGGGCAAGCCCTGAAGCTTTCTTT. Its protein product is CASYGTGASPEAFF. The rearrangement uses TRBV28 and TRBJ1-1; 10 nucleotides match TRBD1. The V gene's germline CDR1 is MDHEN and CDR2 SYDVKM. Trimming at V came to 8 bases and at J to 6 bases, leaving 9 bases not matched to a gene. The CDR3 length is 14 residues.

This clonotype occurred a few times. This sequence joins TRBV4-3 and TRBJ2-1; tentatively, D is TRBD2 (6 bases). The CDR3 loop spans 16 amino acids. Germline V gene sequence: CDR1 LGHNA, CDR2 YSLEER. V dropped 0 bases and J dropped 2 bases, with 11 bases sitting between them. CDR3 in DNA: TGCGCCAGCAGCCAAGAACTAGCCGCCGCCTACAATGAGCAGTTCTTC. It specifies CASSQELAAAYNEQFF.

This rearrangement joins TRBV15 to TRBJ1-1; 8 bases line up with TRBD1. CDR1 and CDR2 (germline): LNHNV, YYDKDF (reference sequence). V shed 0 bases and J 4 bases; nucleotides not matched to a gene: 4. The CDR3 runs to 15 residues. The CDR3 loop reads CATSRESQGGTEAFF. CDR3 nucleotide sequence: TGTGCCACCAGCAGAGAATCACAGGGGGGCACTGAAGCTTTCTTT.

The chain uses TRBV20-1 and TRBJ2-4, with D possibly being TRBD1 (6 bases). V lost 1 base and J 0 bases, leaving 19 bases between the germline ends. From germline, CDR1 is DFQATT and CDR2 SNEGSKA (reference sequence). The CDR3 loop spans 18 amino acids. Written as DNA, the CDR3 is TGCAGTGCTAGAGGAAGCCGGGACACCGAATTAGCCAAAAACATTCAGTACTTC. Translating it yields CSARGSRDTELAKNIQYF.

This chain connects TRBV20-1 to TRBJ2-1, with D uncertain. V lost 3 bases to trimming and J lost 3 bases, with 9 bases between them. The CDR3 covers 13 residues. Germline V gene lookup returns CDR1 DFQATT and CDR2 SNEGSKA (reference sequence). DNA of the CDR3: TGCAGTGCTAGTAGGGCTAACTACAATGAGCAGTTCTTC. This sequence encodes CSASRANYNEQFF.

The V and J genes are TRBV28 and TRBJ2-7, with 10 bases identical to TRBD2. V shed 5 bases, J shed 3 bases, and the junction held 4 bases outside the gene matches. Germline CDR1 reads MDHEN; CDR2 reads SYDVKM. The CDR3 runs to 14 residues. In DNA, the CDR3 is TGTGCCAGCAGTATACCTAGCGGGAGCTACGAGCAGTACTTC. This sequence encodes CASSIPSGSYEQYF.

V usage is TRBV6-1 and J usage is TRBJ2-1; TRBD2 agrees at 8 bases. Germline assignment: CDR1 MNHNS and CDR2 SASEGT. V lost 6 bases and J lost 0; bases outside the gene matches: 7. This CDR3 has 16 amino acids. The CDR3 sequence: CASSPLAGPSYNEQFF. CDR3 bases: TGTGCCAGCAGCCCCCTAGCGGGCCCCTCCTACAATGAGCAGTTCTTC.